This is a list of T cell receptor beta chains from one sample in a study of OX40 agonist ivuxolimab in advanced cancers. Data came from immunoSEQ multiplex PCR; TCRdb stores just in-frame clones and leaves some out. The repertoire holds 30,000 to 45,000 clones, with about three quarters as singletons. Sequenced here: CD4+ or CD8+ T cells sorted from blood, sampled in a trial of the OX40 agonist ivuxolimab. The receptor source for this set is an adult with an advanced solid tumor such as melanoma, head and neck, liver or kidney cancer. CDR3s include the opening cysteine and the closing phenylalanine or tryptophan. Each record gives: V gene, clone size, J gene, D gene, CDR3 DNA, CDR3 protein. A D gene is named only where the DNA matches it firmly. Clone size, where shown, is once, few, many, or a class for clones that have expanded.

v_gene: TRBV18; abundance: .; j_gene: TRBJ1-1; d_gene: TRBD1; CDR3nt: TGTGCCAGCTCACCAATAGGACAGGGGGGGTCTAGAGCTGAAGCTTTCTTT; CDR3aa: CASSPIGQGGSRAEAFF
v_gene: TRBV28; abundance: .; j_gene: TRBJ1-3; d_gene: TRBD1; CDR3nt: TGTGCCAGCAGTTTCCCAGGGGGGTCTGGAAACACCATATATTTT; CDR3aa: CASSFPGGSGNTIYF
v_gene: TRBV6-5; abundance: .; j_gene: TRBJ2-1; d_gene: TRBD1; CDR3nt: TGTGCCAGCAGGGAACGGGACAGATACAATGAGCAGTTCTTC; CDR3aa: CASRERDRYNEQFF
v_gene: TRBV14; abundance: .; j_gene: TRBJ1-1; d_gene: .; CDR3nt: TGTGCCAGCAGCCAGACAGCGAACACTGAAGCTTTCTTT; CDR3aa: CASSQTANTEAFF
v_gene: TRBV2; abundance: once; j_gene: TRBJ2-7; d_gene: .; CDR3nt: TGTGCCAGCAGACGAGACGGCACCTACGAGCAGTACTTC; CDR3aa: CASRRDGTYEQYF
v_gene: TRBV6-1; abundance: .; j_gene: TRBJ2-4; d_gene: .; CDR3nt: TGTGCCAGCAGTGGGGCCTTCTCCGGGTCCAAAAACATTCAGTACTTC; CDR3aa: CASSGAFSGSKNIQYF
v_gene: TRBV13; abundance: .; j_gene: TRBJ1-1; d_gene: .; CDR3nt: TGTGCCAGCACCTCCATTGAAGTCATGAACACTGAAGCTTTCTTT; CDR3aa: CASTSIEVMNTEAFF
v_gene: TRBV5-4; abundance: .; j_gene: TRBJ2-7; d_gene: TRBD2; CDR3nt: TGTGCCAGCAGCCCGGGGACTACTTCTTCCTACGAGCAGTACTTC; CDR3aa: CASSPGTTSSYEQYF
v_gene: TRBV30; abundance: .; j_gene: TRBJ2-3; d_gene: .; CDR3nt: TGTGCCTGGGATACACTAGCCTCAAGTACAGATACGCAGTATTTT; CDR3aa: CAWDTLASSTDTQYF
v_gene: TRBV19; abundance: .; j_gene: TRBJ2-5; d_gene: .; CDR3nt: TGTGCCAGTAGTATAGGTGGGGCTGGAGAAGAGACCCAGTACTTC; CDR3aa: CASSIGGAGEETQYF
v_gene: TRBV30; abundance: .; j_gene: TRBJ1-1; d_gene: .; CDR3nt: TGTGCCTGGGCGGAACAGGAGTACACTGAAGCTTTCTTT; CDR3aa: CAWAEQEYTEAFF
v_gene: TRBV27; abundance: .; j_gene: TRBJ2-7; d_gene: TRBD2; CDR3nt: TGTGCCAGCAGTCCGGGACTAGCGGAGGTGACCTACGAGCAGTACTTC; CDR3aa: CASSPGLAEVTYEQYF
v_gene: TRBV7-6; abundance: .; j_gene: TRBJ2-2; d_gene: .; CDR3nt: TGTGCCAGCAGCTTAGCGTGGGGGAACCCCGGGGAGCTGTTTTTT; CDR3aa: CASSLAWGNPGELFF
v_gene: TRBV7-2; abundance: .; j_gene: TRBJ2-7; d_gene: .; CDR3nt: TGTGCCAGCAGCTTAGGTGGCAGTATCTACGAGCAGTACTTC; CDR3aa: CASSLGGSIYEQYF
v_gene: TRBV7-2; abundance: .; j_gene: TRBJ2-1; d_gene: .; CDR3nt: TGTGCCAGCAGTTTTACTCCCGGGGGCACCTACAATGAGCAGTTCTTC; CDR3aa: CASSFTPGGTYNEQFF
v_gene: TRBV5-8; abundance: .; j_gene: TRBJ2-7; d_gene: TRBD1; CDR3nt: TGTGCCAGCAGCTTGACCGGGACAGGGATCTACGAGCAGTACTTC; CDR3aa: CASSLTGTGIYEQYF
v_gene: TRBV6-5; abundance: once; j_gene: TRBJ2-1; d_gene: TRBD1; CDR3nt: TGTGCCAGCAGTAGATACAGGGGGTCTCGAGATGAGCAGTTCTTC; CDR3aa: CASSRYRGSRDEQFF
v_gene: TRBV6-5; abundance: .; j_gene: TRBJ2-1; d_gene: TRBD2; CDR3nt: TGTGCCAGCAGTTACTCGACGGGAGGGCCTGGGAATGAGCAGTTCTTC; CDR3aa: CASSYSTGGPGNEQFF
v_gene: TRBV19; abundance: .; j_gene: TRBJ1-2; d_gene: .; CDR3nt: TGTGCCAGTAGTATAGGAGGGTCCTATGGCTACACCTTC; CDR3aa: CASSIGGSYGYTF
v_gene: TRBV5-5; abundance: .; j_gene: TRBJ2-1; d_gene: TRBD1; CDR3nt: TGTGCCAGCAGCTGGGACAGGCACAATGAGCAGTTCTTC; CDR3aa: CASSWDRHNEQFF
v_gene: TRBV19; abundance: once; j_gene: TRBJ2-2; d_gene: TRBD2; CDR3nt: TGTGCCAGTAAGAAATGGACTAGCGGGAGAGTGGACACCGGGGAGCTGTTTTTT; CDR3aa: CASKKWTSGRVDTGELFF
v_gene: TRBV30; abundance: .; j_gene: TRBJ2-2; d_gene: .; CDR3nt: TGTGCCTGGAGTGTGTGGGAAGGGGCCGGGGAGCTGTTTTTT; CDR3aa: CAWSVWEGAGELFF
v_gene: TRBV6-1; abundance: few; j_gene: TRBJ2-3; d_gene: .; CDR3nt: TGTGCCAGCAAGTTGGACGGAAGCACAGATACGCAGTATTTT; CDR3aa: CASKLDGSTDTQYF
v_gene: TRBV7-2; abundance: .; j_gene: TRBJ2-5; d_gene: .; CDR3nt: TGTGCCAGCAGCTTAGTGACTAGTAAAGAGACCCAGTACTTC; CDR3aa: CASSLVTSKETQYF
v_gene: TRBV5-1; abundance: few; j_gene: TRBJ1-5; d_gene: TRBD1; CDR3nt: TGCGCCAGCAGCCCAACACAGGGGATCGGTCAGCCCCAGCATTTT; CDR3aa: CASSPTQGIGQPQHF
v_gene: TRBV9; abundance: .; j_gene: TRBJ1-6; d_gene: .; CDR3nt: TGTGCCAGCAGCGCGGACGCGTACAGTAATTCACCCCTCCACTTT; CDR3aa: CASSADAYSNSPLHF
v_gene: TRBV6-5; abundance: .; j_gene: TRBJ1-1; d_gene: .; CDR3nt: TGTGCCAGCAGTTACACGCAGAACACTGAAGCTTTCTTT; CDR3aa: CASSYTQNTEAFF
v_gene: TRBV5-1; abundance: .; j_gene: TRBJ2-7; d_gene: .; CDR3nt: TGCGCCAGCAGCTTGGGGGGGGCGCTAGGTGCCTACGAGCAGTACTTC; CDR3aa: CASSLGGALGAYEQYF
v_gene: TRBV27; abundance: once; j_gene: TRBJ2-3; d_gene: .; CDR3nt: TGTGCCAGCACCCTTAGGGGGGCCGGAGATACGCAGTATTTT; CDR3aa: CASTLRGAGDTQYF
v_gene: TRBV7-9; abundance: few; j_gene: TRBJ1-1; d_gene: .; CDR3nt: TGTGCCAGCAGCCAAGAGTTGAACACTGAAGCTTTCTTT; CDR3aa: CASSQELNTEAFF
v_gene: TRBV5-1; abundance: .; j_gene: TRBJ2-3; d_gene: TRBD2; CDR3nt: TGCGCCAGCAGTCGCGCGGGGGGCGGGGATACGCAGTATTTT; CDR3aa: CASSRAGGGDTQYF
v_gene: TRBV6-1; abundance: .; j_gene: TRBJ1-4; d_gene: TRBD1; CDR3nt: TGTGCCAGCAGTCCAACCGGGACAGCATATGAAAAACTGTTTTTT; CDR3aa: CASSPTGTAYEKLFF
v_gene: TRBV4-2; abundance: .; j_gene: TRBJ2-2; d_gene: TRBD1; CDR3nt: TGTGCCAGCAGCCGTACACAGGGGGGGAACACCGGGGAGCTGTTTTTT; CDR3aa: CASSRTQGGNTGELFF
v_gene: TRBV28; abundance: .; j_gene: TRBJ2-2; d_gene: TRBD2; CDR3nt: TGTGCCAGCAGTTCTGCGGGAGGGCCGCCCGGGGAGCTGTTTTTT; CDR3aa: CASSSAGGPPGELFF
v_gene: TRBV11-3; abundance: few; j_gene: TRBJ1-5; d_gene: .; CDR3nt: TGTGCCAGCAGCTTGCAGGGTCCCAATCAGCCCCAGCATTTT; CDR3aa: CASSLQGPNQPQHF
v_gene: TRBV2; abundance: .; j_gene: TRBJ1-5; d_gene: TRBD1; CDR3nt: TGTGCCAGCAGTCAGACAGGGGTCCCCTATCAGCCCCAGCATTTT; CDR3aa: CASSQTGVPYQPQHF
v_gene: TRBV4-1; abundance: few; j_gene: TRBJ2-5; d_gene: TRBD2; CDR3nt: TGCGCCAGCAGCCAAGAGGGGCGGGGGGGGCCCCAGTACTTC; CDR3aa: CASSQEGRGGPQYF
v_gene: TRBV6-1; abundance: .; j_gene: TRBJ2-7; d_gene: TRBD2; CDR3nt: TGTGCCAGCAGCCAAGGGAGGGTTACCTTC; CDR3aa: CASSQGRVTF
v_gene: TRBV15; abundance: .; j_gene: TRBJ2-1; d_gene: .; CDR3nt: TGTGCCACCAGCAGATCGGGACTTAATGAGCAGTTCTTC; CDR3aa: CATSRSGLNEQFF
v_gene: TRBV19; abundance: once; j_gene: TRBJ1-4; d_gene: TRBD1; CDR3nt: TGTGCCAGTAAAGGGACAGACACCGAAAAACTGTTTTTT; CDR3aa: CASKGTDTEKLFF